The entry that follows covers one TCR beta chain sequence. The germline gene is not matched at one end of the junction; a read error may be the cause. The sample is drawn from a study of T-cell reconstitution after alpha-beta-depleted transplantation in children. Preparation of the TCRbeta library involved a method that used unique molecular identifiers. From the PCR reads, TCRdb called clonotypes with MiXCR, one entry per CDR3 protein. This table holds about 540,000 distinct CDR3 sequences, around 16% found once. Germline CDR1 reads MNHEY; CDR2 reads SMNVEV (reference sequence). The CDR3 is 18 amino acids.

The sequence was collected from a human donor who donated a stem cell graft to a child with acute lymphoblastic leukemia. The sequencing used PBMCs from the stem cell graft donor, collected from the stem cell graft. V usage is TRBV27 and J usage is TRBJ1-2; 11 nucleotides agree with TRBD1. This chain's CDR3 is CASSDYAGGTGGRYGYAF. The CDR3 DNA sequence: TGTGCCAGCAGTGATTACGCCGGGGGGACAGGGGGACGATATGGCTACGCCTTC.